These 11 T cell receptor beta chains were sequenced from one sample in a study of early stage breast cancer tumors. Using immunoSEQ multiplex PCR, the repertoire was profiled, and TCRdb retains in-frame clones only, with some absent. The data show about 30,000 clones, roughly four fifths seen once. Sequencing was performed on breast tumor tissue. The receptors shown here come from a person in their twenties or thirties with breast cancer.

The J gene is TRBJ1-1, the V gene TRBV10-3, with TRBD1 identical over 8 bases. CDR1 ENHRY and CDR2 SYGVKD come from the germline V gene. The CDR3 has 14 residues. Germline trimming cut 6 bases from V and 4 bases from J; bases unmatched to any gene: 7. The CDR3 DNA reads TGTGCCATCAGAAACGACAGGGGATCCACTGAAGCTTTCTTT. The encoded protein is CAIRNDRGSTEAFF.

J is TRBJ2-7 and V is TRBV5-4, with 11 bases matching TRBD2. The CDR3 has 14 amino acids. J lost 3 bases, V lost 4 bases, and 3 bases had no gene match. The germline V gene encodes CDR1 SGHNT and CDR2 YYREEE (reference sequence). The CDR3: CASSPGLAGYEQYF. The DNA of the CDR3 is TGTGCCAGCAGCCCCGGACTAGCGGGCTACGAGCAGTACTTC.

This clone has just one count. This chain's CDR3 is CASNFLHEQYF. CDR3 in DNA: TGTGCCAGCAATTTTCTCCACGAGCAGTACTTC. The V and J genes are TRBV2 and TRBJ2-7; no firm D call. CDR1 and CDR2 from the germline V gene are SNHLY and FYNNEI. The CDR3 runs to 11 residues. Trimming left V 7 bases short and J 5 bases short, with 9 bases between.

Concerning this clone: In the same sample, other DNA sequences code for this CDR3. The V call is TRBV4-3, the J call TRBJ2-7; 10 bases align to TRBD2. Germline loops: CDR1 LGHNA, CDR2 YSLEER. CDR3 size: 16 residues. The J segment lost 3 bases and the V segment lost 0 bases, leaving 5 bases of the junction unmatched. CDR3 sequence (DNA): TGCGCCAGCAGCCAAGATTTGGCTAGCGGGGGCTACGAGCAGTACTTC. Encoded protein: CASSQDLASGGYEQYF.

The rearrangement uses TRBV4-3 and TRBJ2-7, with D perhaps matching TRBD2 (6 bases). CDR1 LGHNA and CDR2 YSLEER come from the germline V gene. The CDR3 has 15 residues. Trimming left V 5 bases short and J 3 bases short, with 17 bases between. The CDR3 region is CASSLTGVGDYEQYF. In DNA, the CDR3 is TGCGCCAGCAGCTTGACGGGGGTCGGGGACTACGAGCAGTACTTC.

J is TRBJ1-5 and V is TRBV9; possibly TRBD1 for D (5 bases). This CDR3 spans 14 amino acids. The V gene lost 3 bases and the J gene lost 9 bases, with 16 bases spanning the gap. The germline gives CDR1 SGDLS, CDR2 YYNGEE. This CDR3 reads CASSGEGPFAPQHF. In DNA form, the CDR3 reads TGTGCCAGCAGCGGGGAGGGGCCGTTCGCGCCCCAGCATTTT. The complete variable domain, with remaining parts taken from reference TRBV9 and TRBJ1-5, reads DSGVTQTPKHLITATGQRVTLRCSPRSGDLSVYWYQQSLDQGLQFLIQYYNGEERAKGNILERFSAQQFPDLHSELNLSSLELGDSALYFCASSGEGPFAPQHFGDGTRLSIL.

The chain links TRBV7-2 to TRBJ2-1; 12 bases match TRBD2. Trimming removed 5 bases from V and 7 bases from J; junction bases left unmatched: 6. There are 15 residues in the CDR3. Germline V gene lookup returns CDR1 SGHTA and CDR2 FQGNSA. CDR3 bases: TGTGCCAGCAGCCTTACTAGCGGGAGGTTTAATGAGCAGTTCTTC. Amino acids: CASSLTSGRFNEQFF. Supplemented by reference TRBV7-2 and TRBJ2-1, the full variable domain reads GAGVSQSPSNKVTEKGKDVELRCDPISGHTALYWYRQSLGQGLEFLIYFQGNSAPDKSGLPSDRFSAERTGGSVSTLTIQRTQQEDSAVYLCASSLTSGRFNEQFFGPGTRLTVL.

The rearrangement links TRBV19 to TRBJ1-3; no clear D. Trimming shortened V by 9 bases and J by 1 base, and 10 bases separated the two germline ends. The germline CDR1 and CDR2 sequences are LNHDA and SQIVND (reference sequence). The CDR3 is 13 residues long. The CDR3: CASRGQSGNTIYF. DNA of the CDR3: TGTGCCAGCCGTGGGCAGTCTGGAAACACCATATATTTT.

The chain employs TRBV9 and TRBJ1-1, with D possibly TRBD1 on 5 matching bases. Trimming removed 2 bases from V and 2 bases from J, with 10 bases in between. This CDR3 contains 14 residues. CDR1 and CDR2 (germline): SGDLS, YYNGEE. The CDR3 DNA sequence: TGTGCCAGCAGCGTCTACGACAGAAACACTGAAGCTTTCTTT. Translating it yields CASSVYDRNTEAFF.

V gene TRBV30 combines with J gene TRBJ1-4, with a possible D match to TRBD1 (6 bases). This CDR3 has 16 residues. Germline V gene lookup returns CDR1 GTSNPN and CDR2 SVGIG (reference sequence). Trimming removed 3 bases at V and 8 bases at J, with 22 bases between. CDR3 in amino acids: CAWSRDTRRGSEKLFF. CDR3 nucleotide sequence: TGTGCCTGGAGCCGGGACACCCGTCGCGGTAGCGAAAAACTGTTTTTT.

CDR3 in amino acids: CASSQEKFGSYYNEQFF. The CDR3 DNA is TGTGCCAGCAGCCAAGAAAAGTTCGGGTCCTACTACAATGAGCAGTTCTTC. J is TRBJ2-1 and V is TRBV14; D is unresolved. V was trimmed by 0 bases and J by 3 bases, leaving 15 bases between them. Germline V lookup: CDR1 SGHDN, CDR2 FVKESK. CDR3 length equals 17 residues.